Listed below are T cell receptor beta chains from one sample, sequenced in a study of early T cells in non-severe SARS-CoV-2 infection. Via MiXCR, TCRdb re-called the 5' RACE reads, giving one row per CDR3 protein. Of 70,000 to 75,000 distinct CDR3 sequences listed, roughly an eighth are singletons. The sequencing input was whole blood. The receptor source for this set is an adult who was a healthcare worker with PCR-confirmed SARS-CoV-2 infection or an uninfected control (not recorded which). Both conserved end residues are part of each CDR3. A D gene is named only where the DNA matches it firmly. Expanded clones are given a class, and other clones once, few, many or no size at all.

d_gene	v_gene	j_gene	abundance	CDR3aa	CDR3nt
NA	TRBV12-3/TRBV12-4	TRBJ1-6	many	CASRPTGNSPLHF	TGTGCCAGCAGACCAACAGGGAATTCACCCCTCCACTTT
NA	TRBV11-2	TRBJ1-4	few	CASSLDPGSEKLFF	TGTGCCAGCAGCTTAGACCCGGGGAGTGAAAAACTGTTTTTT
NA	TRBV12-3/TRBV12-4	TRBJ1-4	few	CASSLSDIWNEKLFF	TGTGCCAGCAGTTTGTCGGACATTTGGAATGAAAAACTGTTTTTT
NA	TRBV14	TRBJ1-3	NA	CASSQTVTAGNTIYF	TGTGCCAGCAGCCAAACCGTGACAGCTGGAAACACCATATATTTT
NA	TRBV7-2	TRBJ2-1	many	CASSLVVRGANEQFF	TGTGCCAGCAGCTTAGTAGTGCGAGGGGCCAATGAGCAGTTCTTC
NA	TRBV6-5	TRBJ1-2	few	CASSYSFAGVSNYGYTF	TGTGCCAGCAGTTACTCGTTCGCAGGGGTCTCTAACTATGGCTACACCTTC
TRBD1	TRBV7-9	TRBJ2-2	few	CASSPRGPGELFF	TGTGCCAGCAGCCCCAGGGGGCCAGGGGAGCTGTTTTTT
NA	TRBV4-1	TRBJ1-2	NA	CASSQAVGMPLYGYTF	TGCGCCAGCAGCCAAGCGGTAGGGATGCCCCTCTATGGCTACACCTTC
TRBD1	TRBV28	TRBJ2-7	NA	CASSITGTGGTDYEQYF	TGTGCCAGCAGTATAACTGGGACAGGAGGAACAGACTACGAGCAGTACTTC
TRBD1	TRBV19	TRBJ1-5	many	CASSVGWDRGQPQHF	TGTGCCAGTAGTGTCGGATGGGACAGGGGTCAGCCCCAGCATTTT
NA	TRBV29-1	TRBJ2-7	NA	CSTRTGYEQYF	TGCAGCACCCGGACGGGTTACGAGCAGTACTTC
TRBD1	TRBV29-1	TRBJ1-1	few	CSGGQWNTEAFF	TGCAGCGGGGGACAGTGGAACACTGAAGCTTTCTTT
NA	TRBV6-2/TRBV6-3	TRBJ2-7	NA	CASSWVTYEQYF	TGTGCCAGCAGTTGGGTAACCTACGAGCAGTACTTC
NA	TRBV6-6	TRBJ1-5	NA	CASSYKAGTYSNQPQHF	TGTGCCAGCAGTTATAAGGCGGGGACCTATAGCAATCAGCCCCAGCATTTT
TRBD2	TRBV6-1	TRBJ2-5	few	CASSPGGLVRETQYF	TGTGCCAGCAGTCCGGGGGGGCTGGTTCGGGAGACCCAGTACTTC
NA	TRBV29-1	TRBJ2-5	few	CSVDDYKETQYF	TGCAGCGTTGACGACTACAAAGAGACCCAGTACTTC
NA	TRBV6-6	TRBJ2-3	NA	CAGGGTDTQYF	TGTGCAGGTGGGGGCACAGATACGCAGTATTTT
NA	TRBV20-1	TRBJ1-4	many	CSARIGEKLFF	TGCAGTGCTAGAATCGGGGAAAAACTGTTTTTT
TRBD2	TRBV2	TRBJ2-4	many	CASSTTGGNIQYF	TGTGCCAGCAGTACCACGGGGGGAAACATTCAGTACTTC
NA	TRBV5-1	TRBJ1-4	NA	CASSLTGNNEKLFF	TGCGCCAGCAGCTTGACAGGAAATAATGAAAAACTGTTTTTT
NA	TRBV29-1	TRBJ2-7	NA	CSVGYLGSYEQYF	TGCAGCGTTGGGTATTTAGGATCCTACGAGCAGTACTTC
NA	TRBV29-1	TRBJ1-1	NA	CSVVGEGVTEAFF	TGCAGCGTTGTGGGGGAAGGAGTCACTGAAGCTTTCTTT
TRBD2	TRBV2	TRBJ2-7	NA	CASSESAGGYYEQYF	TGTGCCAGCAGTGAATCTGCGGGGGGATACTACGAGCAGTACTTC
NA	TRBV20-1	TRBJ1-1	NA	CSASRGRDTEAFF	TGCAGTGCTTCGAGAGGGAGAGACACTGAAGCTTTCTTT
NA	TRBV28	TRBJ2-7	few	CASSPMTEQYF	TGTGCCAGCAGCCCCATGACCGAGCAGTACTTC
TRBD1	TRBV7-8	TRBJ2-1	few	CASSLRFVGQGMNEQFF	TGTGCCAGCAGCTTAAGGTTCGTTGGACAGGGGATGAATGAGCAGTTCTTC
NA	TRBV7-8	TRBJ1-1	many	CASSSPGGYGVNTEVFF	TGTGCCAGCAGCTCCCCTGGGGGGTATGGGGTGAACACTGAAGTTTTCTTT
NA	TRBV7-2	TRBJ2-5	many	CASSPARGQETQYF	TGTGCCAGCAGCCCGGCGCGGGGACAAGAGACCCAGTACTTC
TRBD2	TRBV3-1	TRBJ2-3	NA	CASSQGVAGTSAVDTQYF	TGTGCCAGCAGCCAAGGGGTGGCCGGGACTAGCGCCGTAGATACGCAGTATTTT
TRBD1	TRBV3-1	TRBJ1-1	few	CASSQVGQGENTEAFF	TGTGCCAGCAGCCAAGTTGGTCAGGGGGAAAACACTGAAGCTTTCTTT
NA	TRBV7-9	TRBJ1-1	few	CASSLQAGRTEAFF	TGTGCCAGCAGCCTCCAGGCAGGGAGGACTGAAGCTTTCTTT